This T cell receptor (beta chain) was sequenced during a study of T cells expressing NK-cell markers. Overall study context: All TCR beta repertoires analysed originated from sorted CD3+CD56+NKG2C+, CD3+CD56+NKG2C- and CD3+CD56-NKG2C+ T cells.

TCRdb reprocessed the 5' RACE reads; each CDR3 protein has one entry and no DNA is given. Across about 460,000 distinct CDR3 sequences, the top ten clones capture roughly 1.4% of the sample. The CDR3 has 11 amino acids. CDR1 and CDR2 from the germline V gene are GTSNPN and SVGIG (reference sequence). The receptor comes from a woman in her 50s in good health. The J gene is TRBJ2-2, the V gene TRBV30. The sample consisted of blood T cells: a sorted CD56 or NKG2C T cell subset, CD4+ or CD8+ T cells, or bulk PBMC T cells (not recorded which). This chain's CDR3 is CAWFFAGELFF.